This is a list of T cell receptor beta chains from one sample in a study of cytomegalovirus exposure and HLA in healthy donors. Sequenced by immunoSEQ multiplex PCR; TCRdb stores in-frame clones only, minus some. In the table there are around 100,000 clones, over 80% of which are singletons. Specimen: PBMCs. These TCRs come from a female donor in good health and CMV-seropositive. Both conserved end residues are part of each CDR3.

v_gene	j_gene	CDR3aa
TRBV25-1	TRBJ1-2	CASSEGQAYGYTF
TRBV6-5	TRBJ2-2	CASSGLAVGTGELFF
TRBV11-2	TRBJ2-1	CASSFLLSGAYNEQFF
TRBV9	TRBJ1-1	CASSVVKLGALTEAFF
TRBV7-2	TRBJ1-3	CASSQVGDGNTIYF
TRBV7-9	TRBJ2-7	CASSDGTSGSLYF
TRBV9	TRBJ2-5	CASSRGQQETQYF
TRBV15	TRBJ1-5	CATSSSSSRGTGNQPQHF
TRBV9	TRBJ2-7	CASSVGTGSSYEQYF
TRBV7-3	TRBJ2-4	CASSPGTSGMKAKNIQYF
TRBV9	TRBJ2-5	CASSGRTSGGPRETQYF
TRBV30	TRBJ2-2	CAWRGGRANTGELFF
TRBV10-3	TRBJ1-2	CAISRDYGYTF
TRBV7-9	TRBJ2-7	CSSSSRDRGDYEQYF
TRBV7-9	TRBJ2-7	CASSIIAGGKTPEAYEQYF
TRBV2	TRBJ1-1	CASSGTGFGAEAFF
TRBV6-5	TRBJ1-4	CASSQGRWEKLFF
TRBV11-2	TRBJ2-7	CASSLVVTSYEQYF
TRBV7-2	TRBJ2-5	CASSSRTGVETQYF
TRBV13	TRBJ2-1	CASSPAGRASGRAQQFF
TRBV5-6	TRBJ1-2	CASSLSREGYPF
TRBV2	TRBJ2-1	CASSEAGLGLAGGEQFF
TRBV5-6	TRBJ2-7	CASSLGLAGGPVYEQYF
TRBV27	TRBJ2-1	CASSLWLAGGINEQFF
TRBV7-6	TRBJ2-7	CASSLQGTRDLQYF
TRBV5-1	TRBJ2-7	CASSLAAGDTYEQYF
TRBV12-5	TRBJ1-1	CASGLVRGIVNTEAFF
TRBV4-1	TRBJ1-6	CASSTGTGQNSPLHF
TRBV18	TRBJ2-2	CASSPLGTGENTGELFF
TRBV2	TRBJ1-1	CASSEPQGHGTEAFF
TRBV6-5	TRBJ2-5	CASRGAGGRETQYF
TRBV4-1	TRBJ2-2	CASSQGPGGNTGELFF
TRBV10-3	TRBJ2-1	CAISVGGNILYNEQFF
TRBV5-6	TRBJ2-7	CASSHRLAGSYEQYF
TRBV18	TRBJ2-3	CASSPPAAGSDTQYF
TRBV5-4	TRBJ2-6	CASSSFGQGFVPGANVLTF
TRBV5-1	TRBJ1-5	CASSLGGTDNQPQHF
TRBV5-4	TRBJ2-7	CASSLRGSEQYF
TRBV5-1	TRBJ2-7	CASSTGLAVAYEQYF
TRBV6-5	TRBJ2-3	CASTRDKEEYF
TRBV28	TRBJ1-2	CASSLGVREGRYGYTF
TRBV7-9	TRBJ1-2	CASSPDRGLEGYTF
TRBV27	TRBJ2-1	CASSLSGSGRAGEINEQFF
TRBV11-2	TRBJ2-7	CASSSSGWGEQYF
TRBV10-2	TRBJ1-1	CASSEPGTGVGEAFF
TRBV27	TRBJ2-2	CASSPGLLTGELFF
TRBV6-5	TRBJ2-7	CASGGRDHYEQYF
TRBV9	TRBJ2-7	CASSPSQGATYEQYF
TRBV18	TRBJ1-1	CASSRQGLNTEAFF
TRBV6-5	TRBJ1-3	CATSQGVFSGNTIYF
TRBV9	TRBJ1-2	CASSVGVNRGNYGYTF